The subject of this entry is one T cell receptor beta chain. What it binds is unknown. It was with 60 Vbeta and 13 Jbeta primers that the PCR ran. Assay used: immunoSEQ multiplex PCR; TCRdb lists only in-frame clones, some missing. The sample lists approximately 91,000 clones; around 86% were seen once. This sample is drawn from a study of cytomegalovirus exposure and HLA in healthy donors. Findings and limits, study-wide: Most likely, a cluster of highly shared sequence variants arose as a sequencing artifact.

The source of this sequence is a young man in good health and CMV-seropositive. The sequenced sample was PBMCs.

This CDR3 is CASSPPVPSDSPLHF. The DNA of the CDR3 is TGTGCCAGCTCACCACCGGTCCCGAGCGATTCACCCCTCCACTTT. This chain joins TRBV18 and TRBJ1-6; D gene uncertain. Trimming took off 0 bases at V and 8 bases at J, with 11 bases between the two ends. CDR3 size: 15 residues. From germline, CDR1 is KGHSH and CDR2 LQKENI. The full variable domain, with the rest looked up from reference TRBV18 and TRBJ1-6, is NAGVMQNPRHLVRRRGQEARLRCSPMKGHSHVYWYRQLPEEGLKFMVYLQKENIIDESGMPKERFSAEFPKEGPSILRIQQVVRGDSAAYFCASSPPVPSDSPLHFGNGTRLTVT.